The T cell receptor beta chain under discussion was sequenced for a study of blood T cell repertoires in COVID-19. At the level of the study: Samples representing acute and convalescent COVID-19 were sourced from the United States, Italy and Spain.

This CDR3 is 10 amino acids long. V gave up 0 bases and J gave up 16 bases, with 4 bases separating them. The V gene's germline CDR1 is LGHDT and CDR2 YNNKEL (reference sequence). Generated by immunoSEQ multiplex PCR, the TCRdb table keeps only in-frame clones and is missing some. This table holds about 110,000 clones, 90% to 95% found once. Sequencing used peripheral blood. This sequence joins TRBV3-1 (or the pseudogene TRBV3-2) and TRBJ1-6; D not resolved. This sequence was found in a woman younger than 45 with acute or convalescent COVID-19. DNA of the CDR3: TGTGCCAGCAGCCAAGATCGGCTCCACTTT. It encodes CASSQDRLHF.